A selection of T cell receptor beta chains follows, all from one sample in a study of blood T cell repertoires in COVID-19. Here immunoSEQ multiplex PCR was the method, and the copy in TCRdb shows in-frame clones only, minus some. The profile shows about 120,000 clones, roughly four fifths of them singletons. Sequenced sample: peripheral blood. The origin of the receptors is a human donor in a cohort sampled during active COVID-19. Both conserved end residues are part of each CDR3. Fields, in order: clone size, J gene, V gene, D gene, CDR3 protein, CDR3 DNA. The D gene is left open where the match is weak. A row's size may be missing; if present it is once, few, many or a size class.

many | TRBJ1-1 | TRBV2 | TRBD1 | CASSGDRGGTEAFF | TGTGCCAGCAGTGGGGACAGGGGAGGGACTGAAGCTTTCTTT
. | TRBJ2-2 | TRBV7-2 | TRBD1 | CASNSGGNTGELFF | TGTGCCAGCAACTCAGGGGGGAACACCGGGGAGCTGTTTTTT
. | TRBJ2-3 | TRBV5-4 | . | CASRTGPGDSTDTQYF | TGTGCCAGCAGGACAGGCCCAGGCGACAGCACAGATACGCAGTATTTT
. | TRBJ1-4 | TRBV2 | . | CASSRTTTNEKLFF | TGTGCCAGCAGCCGGACAACAACTAATGAAAAACTGTTTTTT
. | TRBJ2-3 | TRBV6-5 | TRBD2 | CASRGRGGDTDTQYF | TGTGCCAGCAGAGGGCGGGGGGGCGACACAGATACGCAGTATTTT
. | TRBJ1-4 | TRBV19 | TRBD1 | CASSMDRGFNEKLFF | TGTGCCAGTAGTATGGACAGGGGGTTTAATGAAAAACTGTTTTTT
few | TRBJ1-1 | TRBV2 | . | CASSDWGGRTEAFF | TGTGCCAGCAGTGATTGGGGGGGTCGGACTGAAGCTTTCTTT
. | TRBJ2-7 | TRBV6-5 | . | CASKSGTYSYEQYF | TGTGCCAGCAAGTCCGGGACATACTCCTACGAGCAGTACTTC
few | TRBJ2-2 | TRBV4-3 | TRBD2 | CASRAGGGNTGELFF | TGCGCCAGCAGAGCGGGGGGCGGGAACACCGGGGAGCTGTTTTTT
few | TRBJ2-7 | TRBV11-2 | TRBD1 | CASSPRDRGTYEQYF | TGTGCCAGCAGCCCCCGGGACAGGGGGACCTACGAGCAGTACTTC
. | TRBJ1-1 | TRBV19 | TRBD1 | CASSTLAGGPSEAFF | TGTGCCAGTAGTACACTGGCAGGGGGTCCGTCTGAAGCTTTCTTT
. | TRBJ2-2 | TRBV6-1 | . | CASSEIGLSSTSELFF | TGTGCCAGCAGTGAAATCGGACTCTCCTCAACATCGGAGCTGTTTTTT
. | TRBJ1-2 | TRBV5-1 | TRBD1 | CASSSKVVQGGKCYGYTF | TGCGCCAGCAGCTCTAAGGTGGTACAGGGGGGGAAATGCTATGGCTACACCTTC
once | TRBJ1-5 | TRBV3-1/TRBV3-2 | . | CASSRQGTTPQPQHF | TGTGCCAGCAGCCGCCAGGGAACGACCCCTCAGCCCCAGCATTTT
. | TRBJ1-5 | TRBV28 | . | CASSLASGGAFNQPQHF | TGTGCCAGCAGTTTAGCCTCGGGGGGGGCCTTTAATCAGCCCCAGCATTTT
. | TRBJ2-7 | TRBV7-6 | . | CASSFGAGSEQYF | TGTGCCAGCAGCTTCGGCGCGGGTTCCGAGCAGTACTTC
. | TRBJ2-3 | TRBV9 | TRBD2 | CASSVASGGADTQYF | TGTGCCAGCAGCGTAGCTAGCGGGGGTGCAGATACGCAGTATTTT
few | TRBJ1-6 | TRBV7-8 | . | CASSSYSRGRADNSPLHF | TGTGCCAGCAGTTCTTACAGTAGGGGGAGGGCGGATAATTCACCCCTCCACTTT
. | TRBJ1-1 | TRBV5-4 | . | CASSLAGGNTEAFF | TGTGCCAGCAGCTTGGCCGGCGGGAACACTGAAGCTTTCTTT
. | TRBJ2-7 | TRBV7-2 | . | CASSTVTGDYEQYF | TGTGCCAGCAGCACCGTAACCGGAGACTACGAGCAGTACTTC
few | TRBJ2-5 | TRBV5-1 | TRBD1 | CASSVWTGQETQYF | TGCGCCAGCAGCGTCTGGACAGGGCAAGAGACCCAGTACTTC
. | TRBJ1-1 | TRBV7-9 | . | CASSLSGVNTEAFF | TGTGCCAGCAGCTTATCCGGGGTGAACACTGAAGCTTTCTTT
once | TRBJ2-1 | TRBV6-2/TRBV6-3 | . | CASSMTGIGEQFF | TGTGCCAGCAGCATGACAGGCATCGGTGAGCAGTTCTTC
. | TRBJ1-4 | TRBV6-5 | . | CATSGVATNEKLFF | TGTGCCACCAGCGGGGTTGCAACTAATGAAAAACTGTTTTTT
. | TRBJ2-3 | TRBV28 | TRBD1 | CASSLPPGQGADTQYF | TGTGCCAGCAGCCTACCTCCGGGACAGGGGGCTGATACGCAGTATTTT
. | TRBJ1-5 | TRBV6-2/TRBV6-3 | TRBD1 | CASSRSGTANQPQHF | TGTGCCAGCAGCCGGTCTGGGACAGCCAATCAGCCCCAGCATTTT
once | TRBJ1-3 | TRBV6-1 | . | CASSEPGSSSSGNTIYF | TGTGCCAGCAGTGAACCAGGGTCCTCGAGCTCTGGAAACACCATATATTTT